The T cell receptor beta chain under discussion was sequenced for a study of T cell responses to AZD1222 COVID-19 vaccine. Whole-study results and caveats: Sampled repertoires all dated from after the peak T cell response. Among spike-specific TCRs, nearly half reportedly target unmutated variant regions.

Investigators merged groups given second doses at roughly 4 or roughly 12 weeks. Sequenced by immunoSEQ multiplex PCR; TCRdb stores in-frame clones only, minus some. The table records some 31,000 clones, roughly 90% of them present only once. The CDR3 totals 14 residues. Trimming cost V 1 base and J 4 bases, with 10 bases left between them. Germline values: CDR1 MGHRA, CDR2 YSYEKL. As to this clone: Its antigen is undetermined.

The chain couples TRBV4-1 to TRBJ2-5; TRBD1 is a possible D gene (6 bases). The sample in question was peripheral blood, obtained 28 days after the second AZD1222 dose. The TCR comes from an adult who received the AZD1222 COVID-19 vaccine. This chain's CDR3 is CASSQVAGVETQYF. In nucleotides, the CDR3 is TGCGCCAGCAGCCAAGTTGCAGGGGTAGAGACCCAGTACTTC.